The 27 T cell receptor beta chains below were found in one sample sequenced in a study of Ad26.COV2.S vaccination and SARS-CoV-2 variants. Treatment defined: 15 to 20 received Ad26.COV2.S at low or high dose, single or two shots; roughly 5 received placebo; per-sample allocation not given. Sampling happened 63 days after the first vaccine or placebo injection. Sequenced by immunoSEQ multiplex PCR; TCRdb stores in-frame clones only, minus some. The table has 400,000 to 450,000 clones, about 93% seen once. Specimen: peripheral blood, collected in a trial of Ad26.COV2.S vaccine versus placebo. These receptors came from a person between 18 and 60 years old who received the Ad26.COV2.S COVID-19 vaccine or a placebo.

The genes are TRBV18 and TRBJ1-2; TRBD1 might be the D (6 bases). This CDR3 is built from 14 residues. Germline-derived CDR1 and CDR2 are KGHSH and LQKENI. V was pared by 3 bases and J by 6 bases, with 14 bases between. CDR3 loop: CASSPESGVDGYTF. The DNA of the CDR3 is TGTGCCAGCTCACCGGAATCAGGGGTGGATGGCTACACCTTC.

CDR3: CASSKPGQGPYEQYF. As DNA, the CDR3 is TGTGCCAGCAGCAAGCCGGGACAGGGACCCTACGAGCAGTACTTC. The V call is TRBV6-5, the J call TRBJ2-7; 9 bases match TRBD1. The germline V gene has CDR1 MNHEY and CDR2 SVGAGI. CDR3 length equals 15 residues. The V segment lost 6 bases and the J segment 2 bases; nucleotides outside the gene matches: 8.

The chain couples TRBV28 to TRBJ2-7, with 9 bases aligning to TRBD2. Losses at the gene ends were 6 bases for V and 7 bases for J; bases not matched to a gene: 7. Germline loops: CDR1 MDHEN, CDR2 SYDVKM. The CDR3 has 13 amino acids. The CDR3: CASSFSGSGEQYF. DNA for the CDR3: TGTGCCAGCAGCTTTAGCGGGAGTGGAGAGCAGTACTTC.

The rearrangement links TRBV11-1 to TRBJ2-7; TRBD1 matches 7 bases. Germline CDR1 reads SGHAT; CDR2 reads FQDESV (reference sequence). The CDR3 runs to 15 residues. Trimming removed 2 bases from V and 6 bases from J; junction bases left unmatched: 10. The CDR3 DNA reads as TGTGCCAGCAGCTTATTCAGGGGGTTAAACTTCGAGCAGTACTTC. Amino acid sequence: CASSLFRGLNFEQYF.

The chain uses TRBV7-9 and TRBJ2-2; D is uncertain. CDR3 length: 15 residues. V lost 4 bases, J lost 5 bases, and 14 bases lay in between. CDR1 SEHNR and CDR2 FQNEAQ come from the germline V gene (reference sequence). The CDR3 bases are TGTGCCAGCAGCTCGTTCGTGTCTGGGACCGGGGAGCTGTTTTTT. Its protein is CASSSFVSGTGELFF.

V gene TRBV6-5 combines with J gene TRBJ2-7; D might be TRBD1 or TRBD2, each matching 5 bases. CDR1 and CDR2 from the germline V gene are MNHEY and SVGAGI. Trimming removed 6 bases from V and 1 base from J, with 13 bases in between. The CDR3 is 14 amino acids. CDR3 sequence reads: CASSRPGTSYEQYF. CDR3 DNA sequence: TGTGCCAGCAGCCGACCCGGGACGTCCTACGAGCAGTACTTC.

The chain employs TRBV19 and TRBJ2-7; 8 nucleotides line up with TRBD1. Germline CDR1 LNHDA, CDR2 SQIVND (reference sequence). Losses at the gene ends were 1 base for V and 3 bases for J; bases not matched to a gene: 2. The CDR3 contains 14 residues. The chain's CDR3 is CASSIGGTGYEQYF. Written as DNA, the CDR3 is TGTGCCAGTAGTATAGGTGGGACAGGCTACGAGCAGTACTTC.

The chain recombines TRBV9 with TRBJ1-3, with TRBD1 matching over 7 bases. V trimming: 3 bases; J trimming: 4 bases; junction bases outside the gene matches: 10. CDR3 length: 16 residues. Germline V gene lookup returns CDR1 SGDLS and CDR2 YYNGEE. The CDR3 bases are TGTGCCAGCAGCGCGAACACAGGGGAGGACGGAAACACCATATATTTT. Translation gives CASSANTGEDGNTIYF.

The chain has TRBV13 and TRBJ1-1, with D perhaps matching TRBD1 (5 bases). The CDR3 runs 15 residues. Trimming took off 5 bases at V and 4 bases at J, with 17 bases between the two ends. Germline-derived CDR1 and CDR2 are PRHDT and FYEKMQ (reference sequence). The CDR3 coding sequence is TGTGCCAGCAGCCCCAGGGCGGGAGTACCCACTGAAGCTTTCTTT. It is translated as CASSPRAGVPTEAFF.

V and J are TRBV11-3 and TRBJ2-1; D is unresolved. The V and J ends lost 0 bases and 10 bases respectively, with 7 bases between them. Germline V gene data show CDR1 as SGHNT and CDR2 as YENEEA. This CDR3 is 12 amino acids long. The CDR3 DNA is TGTGCCAGCAGCTTAGATCACCGCGAGCAGTTCTTC. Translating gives CASSLDHREQFF.

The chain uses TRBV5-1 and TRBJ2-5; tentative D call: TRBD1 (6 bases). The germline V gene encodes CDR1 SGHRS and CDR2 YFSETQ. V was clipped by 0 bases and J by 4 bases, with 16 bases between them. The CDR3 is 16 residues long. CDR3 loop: CASSLGQGITSETQYF. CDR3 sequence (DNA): TGCGCCAGCAGCTTGGGGCAGGGGATCACCTCAGAGACCCAGTACTTC. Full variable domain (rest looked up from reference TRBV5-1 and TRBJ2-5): KAGVTQTPRYLIKTRGQQVTLSCSPISGHRSVSWYQQTPGQGLQFLFEYFSETQRNKGNFPGRFSGRQFSNSRSEMNVSTLELGDSALYLCASSLGQGITSETQYFGPGTRLLVL.

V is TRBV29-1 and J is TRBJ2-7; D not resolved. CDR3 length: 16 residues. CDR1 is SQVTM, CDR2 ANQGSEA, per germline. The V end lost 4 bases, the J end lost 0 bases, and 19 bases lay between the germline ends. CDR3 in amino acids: CSVALRWRKSSYEQYF. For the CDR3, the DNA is TGCAGCGTTGCCTTAAGGTGGCGGAAAAGCTCCTACGAGCAGTACTTC.

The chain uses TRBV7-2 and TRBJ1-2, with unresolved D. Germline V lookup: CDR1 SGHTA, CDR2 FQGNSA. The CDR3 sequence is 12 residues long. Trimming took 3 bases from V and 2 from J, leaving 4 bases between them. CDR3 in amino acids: CASSFDNYGYTF. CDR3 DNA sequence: TGTGCCAGCAGCTTCGACAACTATGGCTACACCTTC.

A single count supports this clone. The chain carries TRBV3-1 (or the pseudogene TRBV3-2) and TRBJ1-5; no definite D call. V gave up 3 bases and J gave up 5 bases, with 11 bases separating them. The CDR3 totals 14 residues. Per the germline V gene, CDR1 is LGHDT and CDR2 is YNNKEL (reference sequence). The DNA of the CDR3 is TGTGCCAGCAGCCAGCGCAGTCGGGATCAGCCCCAGCATTTT. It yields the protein CASSQRSRDQPQHF.

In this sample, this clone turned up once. In nucleotides, the CDR3 is TGTGCCAGCAGACCCGACACGCCACCCCTCCACTTT. Protein sequence: CASRPDTPPLHF. V usage is TRBV6-5 and J usage is TRBJ1-6; D gene uncertain. Trimming took 6 bases from V and 11 from J, leaving 11 bases between them. There are 12 residues in the CDR3. Per germline, CDR1 MNHEY and CDR2 SVGAGI.

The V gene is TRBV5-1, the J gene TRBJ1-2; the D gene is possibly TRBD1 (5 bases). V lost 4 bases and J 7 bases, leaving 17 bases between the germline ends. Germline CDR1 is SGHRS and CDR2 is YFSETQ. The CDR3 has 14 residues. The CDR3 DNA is TGCGCCAGCAGCCCATCGTGGGACTTGGGTGGCTACACCTTC. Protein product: CASSPSWDLGGYTF.

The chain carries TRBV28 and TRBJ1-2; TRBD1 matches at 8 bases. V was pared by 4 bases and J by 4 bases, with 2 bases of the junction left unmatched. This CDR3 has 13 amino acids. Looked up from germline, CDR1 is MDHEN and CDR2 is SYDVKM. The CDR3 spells CASSSQGAYGYTF. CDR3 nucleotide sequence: TGTGCCAGCAGTTCCCAGGGGGCCTATGGCTACACCTTC.

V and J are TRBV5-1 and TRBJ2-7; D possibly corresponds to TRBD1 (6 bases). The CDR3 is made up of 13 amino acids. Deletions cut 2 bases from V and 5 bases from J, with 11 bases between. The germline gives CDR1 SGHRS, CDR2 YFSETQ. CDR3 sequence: CASSFWGQDEQYF. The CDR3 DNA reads TGCGCCAGCAGCTTCTGGGGGCAGGACGAGCAGTACTTC.

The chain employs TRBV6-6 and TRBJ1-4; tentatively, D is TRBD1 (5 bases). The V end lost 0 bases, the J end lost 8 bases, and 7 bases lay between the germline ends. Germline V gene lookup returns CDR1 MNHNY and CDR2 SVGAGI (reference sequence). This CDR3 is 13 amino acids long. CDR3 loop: CASSYSTDEKLFF. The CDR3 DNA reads TGTGCCAGCAGTTACTCGACAGACGAAAAACTGTTTTTT.

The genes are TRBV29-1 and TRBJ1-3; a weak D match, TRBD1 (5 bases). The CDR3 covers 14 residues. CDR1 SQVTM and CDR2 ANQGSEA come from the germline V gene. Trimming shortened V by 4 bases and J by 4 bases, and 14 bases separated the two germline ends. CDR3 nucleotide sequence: TGCAGCGTTGCGGTCCCAGGGAGCGGAAACACCATATATTTT. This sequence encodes CSVAVPGSGNTIYF.

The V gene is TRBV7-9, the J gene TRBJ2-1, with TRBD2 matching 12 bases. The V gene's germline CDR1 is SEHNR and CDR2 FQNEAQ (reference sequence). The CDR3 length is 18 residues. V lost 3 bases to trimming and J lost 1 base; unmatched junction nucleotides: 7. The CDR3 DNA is TGTGCCAGCAGCTTTCTAGCGGGAGGGATATTTTCCTACAATGAGCAGTTCTTC. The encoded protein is CASSFLAGGIFSYNEQFF.

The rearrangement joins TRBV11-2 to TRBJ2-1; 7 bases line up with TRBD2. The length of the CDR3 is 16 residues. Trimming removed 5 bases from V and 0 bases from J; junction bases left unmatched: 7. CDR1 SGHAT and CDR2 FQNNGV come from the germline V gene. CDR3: CASSQATGGSYNEQFF. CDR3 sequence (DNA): TGTGCCAGCAGCCAAGCGACGGGAGGCTCCTACAATGAGCAGTTCTTC.

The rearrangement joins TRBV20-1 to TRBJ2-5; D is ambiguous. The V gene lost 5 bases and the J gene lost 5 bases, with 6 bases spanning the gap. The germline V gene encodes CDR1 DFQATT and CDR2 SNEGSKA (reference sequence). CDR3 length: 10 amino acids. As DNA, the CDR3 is TGCAGTGCTGAGAGTGAGACCCAGTACTTC. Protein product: CSAESETQYF.

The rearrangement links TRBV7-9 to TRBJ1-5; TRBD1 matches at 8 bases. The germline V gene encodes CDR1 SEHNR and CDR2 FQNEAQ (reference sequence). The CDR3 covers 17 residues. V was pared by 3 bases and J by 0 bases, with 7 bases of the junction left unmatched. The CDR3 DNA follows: TGTGCCAGCAGCTTTGCCACCGGGACAGGTAGCAATCAGCCCCAGCATTTT. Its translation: CASSFATGTGSNQPQHF.

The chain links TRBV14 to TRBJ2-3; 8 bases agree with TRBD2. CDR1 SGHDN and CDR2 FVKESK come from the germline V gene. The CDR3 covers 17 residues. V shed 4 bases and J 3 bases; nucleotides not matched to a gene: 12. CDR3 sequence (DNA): TGTGCCAGCAGCCCGACCACGGGGGGGCGAGAGACAGATACGCAGTATTTT. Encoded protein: CASSPTTGGRETDTQYF.

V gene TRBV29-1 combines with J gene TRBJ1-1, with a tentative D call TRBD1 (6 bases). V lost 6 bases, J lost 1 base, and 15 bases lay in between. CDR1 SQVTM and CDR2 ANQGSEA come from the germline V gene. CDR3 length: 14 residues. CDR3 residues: CSVTSRGRNTEAFF. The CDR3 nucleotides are TGCAGCGTGACATCCAGGGGCCGGAACACTGAAGCTTTCTTT.

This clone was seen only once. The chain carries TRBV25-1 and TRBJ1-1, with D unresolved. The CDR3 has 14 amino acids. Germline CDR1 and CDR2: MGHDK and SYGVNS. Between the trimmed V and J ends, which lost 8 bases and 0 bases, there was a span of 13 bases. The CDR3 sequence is CASVREGMNTEAFF. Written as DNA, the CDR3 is TGTGCCAGCGTCCGAGAGGGCATGAACACTGAAGCTTTCTTT.